Below are 9 T cell receptor beta chains sequenced from a single sample in a study of CD8 T cells in ankylosing spondylitis. TCRdb independently ran MiXCR on the 5' RACE reads; one entry per CDR3 protein. This sample has some 130,000 distinct CDR3 sequences, with roughly 8% found just once. The sequencing sample was made of synovial fluid, either unsorted or a sorted T cell fraction (not recorded which). Source of these receptors: a male donor with ankylosing spondylitis.

This clonotype was detected many times. The V and J genes are TRBV5-1 and TRBJ1-4, with 9 positions matching TRBD1. CDR1 is SGHRS and CDR2 is YFSETQ in the germline V gene. The CDR3 has 16 residues. J gave up 8 bases and V 4 bases, and 12 bases lay outside the gene matches. The CDR3: CASSVQGQGMGEKLFF. In DNA form, the CDR3 reads TGCGCCAGCAGCGTCCAGGGACAGGGAATGGGAGAAAAACTGTTTTTT.

This clonotype was seen many times. The V gene is TRBV29-1, the J gene TRBJ1-1, with D uncertain. V was shortened by 4 bases and J by 2 bases, with 17 bases between the two germline ends. CDR3 length: 15 amino acids. Germline V gene lookup returns CDR1 SQVTM and CDR2 ANQGSEA. CDR3 amino acids: CSVAGGQGYNTEAFF. CDR3 nucleotide sequence: TGCAGCGTTGCGGGCGGGCAAGGGTACAACACTGAAGCTTTCTTT. The full variable domain, rest sourced from reference TRBV29-1 and TRBJ1-1, is SAVISQKPSRDICQRGTSLTIQCQVDSQVTMMFWYRQQPGQSLTLIATANQGSEATYESGFVIDKFPISRPNLTFSTLTVSNMSPEDSSIYLCSVAGGQGYNTEAFFGQGTRLTVV.

This clonotype was seen at least ten times. V is TRBV28 and J is TRBJ2-7; D unresolved. V lost 5 bases and J lost 2, with 4 bases in between. This CDR3 has 11 amino acids. Germline loops: CDR1 MDHEN, CDR2 SYDVKM. As DNA, the CDR3 is TGTGCCAGCAGTACACCCTACGAGCAGTACTTC. Encoded protein: CASSTPYEQYF.

Many counts were recorded for this clonotype. The gene calls are TRBV11-1 and TRBJ1-1; 9 positions match TRBD1. CDR1 and CDR2 from the germline V gene are SGHAT and FQDESV (reference sequence). The CDR3 is 18 residues long. J was trimmed by 0 bases and V by 0 bases; bases with no gene match: 8. The CDR3 loop is CASSLAIDRGSLNTEAFF. CDR3 bases: TGTGCCAGCAGCTTAGCGATAGACAGGGGGAGCTTGAACACTGAAGCTTTCTTT.

This clonotype has a count of ten or more. The rearrangement links TRBV7-2 to TRBJ2-7; TRBD1 matches 7 bases. The CDR3 length is 14 residues. Germline CDR1 is SGHTA and CDR2 is FQGNSA. V trimming: 5 bases; J trimming: 4 bases; junction bases outside the gene matches: 8. This CDR3 is CASSLLPGQYEQYF. CDR3 bases: TGTGCCAGCAGCCTCCTCCCGGGACAGTACGAGCAGTACTTC.

This clonotype was detected ten times or more. The rearrangement links TRBV20-1 to TRBJ2-1; 10 bases line up with TRBD2. Trimming at V came to 5 bases and at J to 1 base, leaving 11 bases not matched to a gene. CDR3 length: 17 residues. Germline V gene sequence: CDR1 DFQATT, CDR2 SNEGSKA (reference sequence). The CDR3 reads CSASGTSAYPSYNEQFF. The CDR3 DNA reads TGCAGTGCTTCCGGGACTAGCGCCTACCCGTCCTACAATGAGCAGTTCTTC.

This clonotype was seen ten or more times. The chain carries TRBV29-1 and TRBJ2-3; D may correspond to TRBD1 or TRBD2 (5 bases each). Germline V gives CDR1 SQVTM, CDR2 ANQGSEA. This CDR3 region has 17 residues. Trimming took off 3 bases at V and 2 bases at J, with 21 bases between the two ends. The CDR3 DNA sequence: TGCAGCGTTGAGTCCGGGGCCCCGGCTGACTACACAGATACGCAGTATTTT. It translates to CSVESGAPADYTDTQYF.

This chain joins TRBV5-1 and TRBJ2-1; 14 bases are a match to TRBD2. CDR1 and CDR2 (germline): SGHRS, YFSETQ. V lost 0 bases, J lost 10 bases, and 6 bases stayed unmatched. This CDR3 has 16 residues. This chain's CDR3 is CASSLDGGLAGVEQFF. The CDR3 nucleotides read TGCGCCAGCAGCTTGGACGGGGGACTAGCGGGAGTAGAGCAGTTCTTC. Full variable domain (rest looked up from reference TRBV5-1 and TRBJ2-1): KAGVTQTPRYLIKTRGQQVTLSCSPISGHRSVSWYQQTPGQGLQFLFEYFSETQRNKGNFPGRFSGRQFSNSRSEMNVSTLELGDSALYLCASSLDGGLAGVEQFFGPGTRLTVL.

The chain links TRBV6-1 to TRBJ2-2; no clear D gene. The CDR3 extends over 15 amino acids. Looked up from germline, CDR1 is MNHNS and CDR2 is SASEGT. Trimming took 6 bases from V and 8 from J, leaving 19 bases between them. The CDR3 spells CASRSSGRQGGELFF. The CDR3 DNA follows: TGTGCCAGCAGGTCAAGTGGCAGGCAAGGGGGGGAGCTGTTTTTT.